This TCR beta chain was recorded in a study of beta chain features in type 1 diabetes. As for the study in general: Cell yields, gender and age were comparable in patients and healthy donors. Taken together, all samples contributed approximately 110 million examined sorted cells.

The isolated RNA, all of it, was reverse transcribed, so expressed TCRB transcripts were what got sequenced. Using immunoSEQ multiplex PCR, the repertoire was profiled, and TCRdb retains in-frame clones only, with some absent. The sample records more than 130,000 clones, roughly 7.2% being singletons. This clone was detected only a few times. The CDR3 is 16 residues long. The germline V gene encodes CDR1 SGHVS and CDR2 FQNEAQ. The ends were cut back, 0 bases at V and 3 bases at J, with 12 bases in the middle. V and J are TRBV7-8 and TRBJ2-1, with TRBD2 as a possible D gene (5 bases). The TCR was taken from a woman between 25 and 40 years old in good health. Material: central memory CD4+ T cells from blood. The CDR3 here is CASSLAGGDYYNEQFF. The CDR3, as DNA: TGTGCCAGCAGCTTAGCCGGCGGAGACTACTACAATGAGCAGTTCTTC.